This entry describes one T cell receptor beta chain. CDR3 length: 14 residues. V was pared by 6 bases and J by 0 bases, with 10 bases between. Germline CDR1 and CDR2: LNHDA and SQIVND (reference sequence). Repertoires were generated with immunoSEQ multiplex PCR, while TCRdb's copy carries only in-frame clones and drops some. The top ten clones hold around 1.7% of a sample with about 2.1 million clones, roughly 91% of them seen once. As defined, naive CD8 cells were CD45RO-negative and positively selected for CCR7, with terminally differentiated effector memory CD45RA+ cells excluded. This entry comes from a study of shared clonotypes between healthy human individuals.

The V call is TRBV19, the J call TRBJ2-3; D not certain. The sequenced material came from naive CD8+ T cells from PBMCs. The TCR originated in a man aged 18 to 35 in good health. Some clones in this sample may be carry-over from other donors' samples. In DNA, the CDR3 is TGTGCCAGTAGGGCGACGCGAAGCACAGATACGCAGTATTTT. It codes for CASRATRSTDTQYF.